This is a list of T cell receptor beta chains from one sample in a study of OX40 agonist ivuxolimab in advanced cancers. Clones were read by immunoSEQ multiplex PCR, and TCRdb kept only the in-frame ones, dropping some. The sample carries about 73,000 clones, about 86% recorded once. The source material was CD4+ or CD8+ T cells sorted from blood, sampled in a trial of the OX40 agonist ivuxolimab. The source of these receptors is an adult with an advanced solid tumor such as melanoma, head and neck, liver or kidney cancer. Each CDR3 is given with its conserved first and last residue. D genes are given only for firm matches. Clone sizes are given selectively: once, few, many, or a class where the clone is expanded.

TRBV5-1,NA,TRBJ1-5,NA,CASSLGFSQPQHF,TGCGCCAGCAGCTTGGGCTTCAGTCAGCCCCAGCATTTT
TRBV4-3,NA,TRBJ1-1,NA,CASSSPGMNTEAFF,TGCGCCAGCAGCTCCCCCGGTATGAACACTGAAGCTTTCTTT
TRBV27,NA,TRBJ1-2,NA,CASSSAGTRNYGYTF,TGTGCCAGCAGTTCGGCGGGTACTCGTAACTATGGCTACACCTTC
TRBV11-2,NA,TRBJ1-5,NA,CASSLEPSSNQPQHF,TGTGCCAGCAGCTTAGAACCCTCCAGCAATCAGCCCCAGCATTTT
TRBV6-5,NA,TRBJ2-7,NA,CASSQGPEQYF,TGTGCCAGCAGTCAGGGCCCCGAGCAGTACTTC
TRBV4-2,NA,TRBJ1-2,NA,CASSQVSLPTGQRYGYTF,TGTGCCAGCAGCCAAGTCTCACTCCCAACCGGACAGCGCTATGGCTACACCTTC
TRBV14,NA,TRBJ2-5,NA,CASSQGVRDGETQYF,TGTGCCAGCAGCCAAGGTGTGAGGGATGGGGAGACCCAGTACTTC
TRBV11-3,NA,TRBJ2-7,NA,CASSFWGYEQYF,TGTGCCAGCAGCTTCTGGGGCTACGAGCAGTACTTC
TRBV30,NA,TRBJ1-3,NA,CAWTRSNSGNTIYF,TGTGCCTGGACCCGAAGTAACTCTGGAAACACCATATATTTT
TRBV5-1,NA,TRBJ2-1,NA,CASSPDGYDEQFF,TGCGCCAGCAGCCCCGATGGCTACGATGAGCAGTTCTTC
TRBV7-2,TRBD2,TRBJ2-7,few,CASSLVPGGRDEQYF,TGTGCCAGCAGCTTAGTCCCGGGAGGGAGAGACGAGCAGTACTTC
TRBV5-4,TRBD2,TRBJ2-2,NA,CASSLGTSGRNGELFF,TGTGCCAGCAGCTTAGGGACTAGCGGGAGAAACGGGGAGCTGTTTTTT
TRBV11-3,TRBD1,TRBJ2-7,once,CASSLDVTGDSYEQYF,TGTGCCAGCAGCTTAGACGTGACAGGGGACTCCTACGAGCAGTACTTC
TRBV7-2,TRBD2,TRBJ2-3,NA,CASSLRRAGADTQYF,TGTGCCAGCAGCCTACGGCGAGCGGGAGCCGATACGCAGTATTTT
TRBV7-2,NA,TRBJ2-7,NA,CASSLAEGITYEQYF,TGTGCCAGCAGCTTAGCCGAGGGGATTACCTACGAGCAGTACTTC
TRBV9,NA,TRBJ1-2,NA,CASSVPDPYYGYTF,TGTGCCAGCAGCGTACCGGATCCGTACTATGGCTACACCTTC
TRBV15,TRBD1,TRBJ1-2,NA,CATSRDSTGGAYGYTF,TGTGCCACCAGCAGAGATTCGACAGGGGGTGCGTATGGCTACACCTTC
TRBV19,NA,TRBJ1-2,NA,CASSPSGGAFYYGYTF,TGTGCCAGTAGCCCCTCCGGGGGGGCGTTCTACTATGGCTACACCTTC
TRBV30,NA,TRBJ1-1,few,CAWRSKGENTEAFF,TGTGCCTGGAGATCGAAGGGGGAGAACACTGAAGCTTTCTTT
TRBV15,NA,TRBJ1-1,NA,CATSNNREGEAFF,TGTGCCACCAGCAACAATCGGGAAGGAGAAGCTTTCTTT
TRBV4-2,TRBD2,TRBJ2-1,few,CASSQVISGRAKNWNEQFF,TGTGCCAGCAGCCAAGTAATTAGCGGGAGGGCCAAAAATTGGAATGAGCAGTTCTTC
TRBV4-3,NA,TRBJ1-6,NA,CASSQDHVESPLHF,TGCGCCAGCAGCCAAGATCACGTAGAATCACCCCTCCACTTT
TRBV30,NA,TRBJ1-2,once,CAWSLGANYGYTF,TGTGCCTGGAGTCTGGGGGCTAACTATGGCTACACCTTC
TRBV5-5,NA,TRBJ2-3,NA,CASSSGPGGDTQYF,TGTGCCAGCAGCTCCGGACCTGGGGGGGATACGCAGTATTTT
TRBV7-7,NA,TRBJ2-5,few,CASSFTGETQYF,TGTGCCAGCAGCTTCACAGGGGAGACCCAGTACTTC
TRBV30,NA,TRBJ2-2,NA,CAWSPLIVTGELFF,TGTGCCTGGAGCCCTTTGATTGTCACCGGGGAGCTGTTTTTT
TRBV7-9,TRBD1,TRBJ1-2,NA,CASSLALAQGDNGYTF,TGTGCCAGCAGCTTAGCCCTGGCGCAGGGGGATAATGGCTACACCTTC
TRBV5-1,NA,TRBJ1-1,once,CASGGQMNTEAFF,TGCGCCAGCGGGGGACAAATGAACACTGAAGCTTTCTTT
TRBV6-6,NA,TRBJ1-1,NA,CASSPPLQGDEAFF,TGTGCCAGCAGTCCACCCCTACAGGGAGACGAAGCTTTCTTT
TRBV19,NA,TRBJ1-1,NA,CASAYYGQLNTEAFF,TGTGCCAGTGCATACTACGGACAGTTGAACACTGAAGCTTTCTTT
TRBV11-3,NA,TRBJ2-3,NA,CASSLTTFTDTQYF,TGTGCCAGCAGCTTAACGACATTCACAGATACGCAGTATTTT
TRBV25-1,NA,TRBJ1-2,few,CARVGYGYTF,TGTGCCAGAGTTGGTTATGGCTACACCTTC
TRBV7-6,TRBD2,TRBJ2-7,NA,CASSLGPPGGVYEQYF,TGTGCCAGCAGCTTAGGCCCTCCGGGGGGGGTATACGAGCAGTACTTC
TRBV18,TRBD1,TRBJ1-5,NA,CASSRDRGRSNQPQHF,TGTGCCAGCTCCCGGGACAGGGGGCGAAGCAATCAGCCCCAGCATTTT
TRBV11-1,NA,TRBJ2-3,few,CASLPLGAGRTDTQYF,TGTGCCAGCTTACCCCTGGGGGCGGGGCGCACAGATACGCAGTATTTT
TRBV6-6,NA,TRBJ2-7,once,CASSSGGSYEQYF,TGTGCCAGCAGTTCTGGGGGTTCGTACGAGCAGTACTTC
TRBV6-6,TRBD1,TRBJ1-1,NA,CASRETGDTEAFF,TGTGCCAGCAGAGAGACAGGGGACACTGAAGCTTTCTTT
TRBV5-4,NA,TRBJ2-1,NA,CASSPGIGGLPKTNEQFF,TGTGCCAGCAGCCCCGGGATCGGAGGGCTACCGAAGACCAATGAGCAGTTCTTC
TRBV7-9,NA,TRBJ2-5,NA,CASSLRGKETQYF,TGTGCCAGCAGCTTAAGGGGGAAAGAGACCCAGTACTTC
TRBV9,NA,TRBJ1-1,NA,CASSPSLNTEAFF,TGTGCCAGCAGTCCCAGTCTGAACACTGAAGCTTTCTTT
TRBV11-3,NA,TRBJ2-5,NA,CASSLSGTGVATQYF,TGTGCCAGCAGCTTGTCGGGAACAGGAGTAGCGACCCAGTACTTC
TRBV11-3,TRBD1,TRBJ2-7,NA,CASTGPGQTYEQYF,TGTGCCAGCACGGGTCCGGGACAGACCTACGAGCAGTACTTC
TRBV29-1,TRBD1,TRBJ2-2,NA,CSVGQGYTGELFF,TGCAGCGTGGGACAGGGATACACCGGGGAGCTGTTTTTT
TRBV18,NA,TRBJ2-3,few,CASSKQGGQSSTDTQYF,TGTGCCAGCTCCAAACAAGGAGGCCAATCTAGCACAGATACGCAGTATTTT
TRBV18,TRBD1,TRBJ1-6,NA,CASSPGTVGSPLHF,TGTGCCAGCTCCCCAGGGACAGTCGGATCACCCCTCCACTTT
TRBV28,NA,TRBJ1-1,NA,CASRGQGYTEAFF,TGTGCCAGCAGGGGTCAGGGATACACTGAAGCTTTCTTT
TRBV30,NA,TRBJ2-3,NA,CAWSTSIGTDTQYF,TGTGCCTGGAGCACCTCGATTGGGACAGATACGCAGTATTTT
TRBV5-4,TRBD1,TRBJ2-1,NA,CASSLRTGVGYNEQFF,TGTGCCAGCAGTCTAAGGACAGGGGTGGGGTACAATGAGCAGTTCTTC
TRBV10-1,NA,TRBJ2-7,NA,CASPKGGDRNYEQYF,TGCGCCAGCCCTAAGGGTGGTGACAGAAACTACGAGCAGTACTTC
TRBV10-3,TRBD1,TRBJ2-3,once,CANRPGQGTDTQYF,TGTGCCAACCGACCGGGACAGGGTACAGATACGCAGTATTTT